The entry that follows covers one T cell receptor beta chain sequence. Its target is unknown. V was pared by 7 bases and J by 6 bases, with 19 bases between. This CDR3 is 15 amino acids long. The data were taken from a study of T-cell reconstitution after alpha-beta-depleted transplantation in children. The TCRbeta library incorporated unique molecular identifiers. TCRdb processed the PCR reads anew with MiXCR; each CDR3 protein has one entry. The data show 780,000 or so distinct CDR3 sequences, 15% to 20% seen once. Findings of the study overall: Hyperexpanded clones declined; after one year, newly produced T cells mostly supplied diversity.

The J gene is TRBJ2-1, the V gene TRBV12-3 or TRBV12-4; D not resolved. Material: PBMCs, mostly from graft donor cells, obtained 360 days after TCRalphabeta/CD19-depleted stem cell transplant. The sequence came from a male patient younger than 18 who had a stem cell transplant for acute lymphoblastic leukemia, so the T cells may come from the graft donor. The CDR3 DNA follows: TGTGCCAGCAACTTCGTAGGTTGGTCCGTCAATGAGCAGTTCTTC. It specifies CASNFVGWSVNEQFF.